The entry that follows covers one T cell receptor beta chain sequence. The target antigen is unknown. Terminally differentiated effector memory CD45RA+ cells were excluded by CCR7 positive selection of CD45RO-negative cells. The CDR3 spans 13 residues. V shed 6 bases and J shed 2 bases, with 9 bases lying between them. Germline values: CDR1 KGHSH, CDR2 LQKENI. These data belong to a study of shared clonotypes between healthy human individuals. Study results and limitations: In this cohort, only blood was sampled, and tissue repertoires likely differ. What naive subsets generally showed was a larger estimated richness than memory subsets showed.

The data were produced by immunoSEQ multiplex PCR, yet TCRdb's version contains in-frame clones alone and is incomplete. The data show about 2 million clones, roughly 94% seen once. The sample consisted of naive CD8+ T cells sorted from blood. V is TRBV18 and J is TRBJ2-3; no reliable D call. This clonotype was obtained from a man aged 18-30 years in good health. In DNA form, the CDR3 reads TGTGCCAGCTCCCCCATAGACACAGATACGCAGTATTTT. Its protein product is CASSPIDTDTQYF. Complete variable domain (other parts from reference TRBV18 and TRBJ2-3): NAGVMQNPRHLVRRRGQEARLRCSPMKGHSHVYWYRQLPEEGLKFMVYLQKENIIDESGMPKERFSAEFPKEGPSILRIQQVVRGDSAAYFCASSPIDTDTQYFGPGTRLTVL.